This entry lists 5 T cell receptor beta chains sequenced from one sample in a study of a mutant IDH1 vaccine in newly diagnosed glioma. Time point described: week 35, safety follow-up. Doses of 300 ug of mutant IDH1 20-mer peptide were given with topical imiquimod. The antigens of these receptors remain unknown. Assay used: immunoSEQ multiplex PCR; TCRdb lists only in-frame clones, some missing. Among about 46,000 clones listed, 92% were seen once. Sequenced here: PBMCs, sampled from a glioma patient whose treatment included an IDH1 peptide vaccine. These receptors all stem from a man aged 45-65 years with glioma.

This chain uses TRBV4-1 with TRBJ2-7; the D gene is possibly TRBD1 (6 bases). Trimming took off 1 base at V and 6 bases at J, with 13 bases between the two ends. From germline, CDR1 is MGHRA and CDR2 YSYEKL. The CDR3 has 14 residues. CDR3 amino acids: CASSQVARGVEQYF. In nucleotides, the CDR3 is TGCGCCAGCAGCCAAGTGGCCAGGGGAGTCGAGCAGTACTTC.

The chain uses TRBV5-1 and TRBJ2-5; the match to TRBD1 covers 8 bases. The ends lost 5 bases at V and 3 bases at J; junction bases unmatched: 0. The CDR3 contains 12 residues. Per the germline V gene, CDR1 is SGHRS and CDR2 is YFSETQ. The CDR3 spells CASRQGEETQYF. In DNA, the CDR3 is TGCGCCAGCAGACAGGGGGAAGAGACCCAGTACTTC.

This chain connects TRBV29-1 to TRBJ2-7, with 8 bases matching TRBD1. The germline gives CDR1 SQVTM, CDR2 ANQGSEA. V shed 5 bases and J 1 base; nucleotides not matched to a gene: 10. This CDR3 contains 15 residues. The CDR3 coding sequence is TGCAGCGTTAAGACTGACAGGGGATATTCCTACGAGCAGTACTTC. Protein product: CSVKTDRGYSYEQYF.

The chain couples TRBV13 to TRBJ1-5; 12 bases fit TRBD1. The CDR3 length is 15 residues. J gave up 7 bases and V 0 bases, and 1 base lay outside the gene matches. In germline, CDR1 is PRHDT, CDR2 FYEKMQ (reference sequence). The CDR3 sequence is CASSLGGTGGQPQHF. The CDR3, as DNA: TGTGCCAGCAGCTTAGGGGGGACAGGGGGCCAGCCCCAGCATTTT.

This clone was picked up a small number of times. The V call is TRBV4-3, the J call TRBJ1-2; D gene ambiguous. The CDR3 extends over 13 amino acids. V lost 0 bases to trimming and J lost 11 bases, with 13 bases between them. CDR1 and CDR2 from the germline V gene are LGHNA and YSLEER. In DNA, the CDR3 is TGCGCCAGCAGCCAAGATAGGGCCAACCATTACACCTTC. This translates into CASSQDRANHYTF.